What follows describes a single T cell receptor (beta chain). The data were obtained in a study of blood T cell repertoires in COVID-19. Trimming at V came to 5 bases and at J to 14 bases, leaving 9 bases not matched to a gene. This CDR3 is built from 11 residues. Germline V gene data show CDR1 as GTSNPN and CDR2 as SVGIG (reference sequence). Profiling relied on immunoSEQ multiplex PCR, and the TCRdb table lists in-frame clones only, not all of them. This sample has some 310,000 clones, with around 87% found just once. The receptor was isolated from a man aged 50 or older with active or convalescent COVID-19. Sequenced sample: peripheral blood. The rearrangement uses TRBV30 and TRBJ2-3; TRBD1 agrees at 8 bases. CDR3: CAWGGTGSRYF. In DNA form, the CDR3 reads TGTGCCTGGGGTGGGACAGGTTCACGGTATTTT.